Reported below is one TCR beta chain. Its antigen is unknown. This sample is part of a study of memory CD4+ T cells and cytomegalovirus serostatus. The study's findings and limits: About 40% of the roughly 150 known CMV-associated TCRbeta sequences appeared in CD4+ memory. CMV serostatus prediction reached median AUC around 0.95, or 0.9 with US-trained model.

The sort gate was single viable CD3+CD4+CD8-CD45RO+ cells for memory CD4+ T cells. The CDR3 length is 11 residues. Trimming removed 5 bases from V and 7 bases from J, with 11 bases in between. Germline CDR1 and CDR2: GTSNPN and SVGIG (reference sequence). Sequencing used immunoSEQ multiplex PCR; TCRdb keeps in-frame clones, though not all of them. The sample shows about 25,000 clones, 75% to 85% of them seen only once. Sequences were obtained from memory CD4+ T cells from blood. The J gene is TRBJ1-2, the V gene TRBV30, with D unclear. The receptor was isolated from an adult in good health and CMV-seronegative. Here the CDR3 reads CAWGRTAGYTF. The CDR3 DNA reads as TGTGCCTGGGGCCGGACGGCTGGCTACACCTTC.